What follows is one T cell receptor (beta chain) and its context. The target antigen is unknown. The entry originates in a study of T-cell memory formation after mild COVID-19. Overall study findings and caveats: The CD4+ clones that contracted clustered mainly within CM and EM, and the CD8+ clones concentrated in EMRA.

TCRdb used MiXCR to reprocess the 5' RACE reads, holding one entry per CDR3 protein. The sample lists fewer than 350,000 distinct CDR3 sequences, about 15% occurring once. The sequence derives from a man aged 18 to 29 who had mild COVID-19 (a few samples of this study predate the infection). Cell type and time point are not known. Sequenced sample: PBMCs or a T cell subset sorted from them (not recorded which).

DNA of the CDR3: TGTGCCAGCAGTTTCTCGGCTTCACCCTACGAGCAGTACTTC. Protein product: CASSFSASPYEQYF. This chain links TRBV12-3 or TRBV12-4 with TRBJ2-7, with unresolved D. Between the trimmed V and J ends, which lost 3 bases and 2 bases, there was a span of 11 bases. CDR3 length: 14 residues.